This T cell receptor beta chain was identified during a study of cytomegalovirus exposure and HLA in healthy donors. Study-level points and caveats: Later on, a genetic analysis was performed. It linked a missense variant in DCLRE1C with V- and J-gene trimming of TCR beta. Other equally common chains were less clonally expanded than HLA-associated TCR beta chains, a later analysis showed. CMV serostatus was the sole immune exposure information available. Most sequenced TCRs were rare (though some public TCRs occurred in many donors).

Primers included in the PCR were 60 Vbeta and 13 Jbeta primers. TCRdb keeps only in-frame clones here, not all; method: immunoSEQ multiplex PCR. The data contain approximately 150,000 clones, around 68% of them seen just once; the ten biggest clones take up around 2.8%. The sample holds a few counts of this clone. Antigen: not known. Germline-derived CDR1 and CDR2 are KGHSH and LQKENI. CDR3 size: 16 residues. With 1 base clipped from V and 6 bases from J, the junction kept 8 bases outside the gene matches. The sequence derives from a woman between 40 and 50 years old in good health and CMV-seropositive. The rearrangement joins TRBV18 to TRBJ1-5; TRBD1 agrees at 8 bases. The sequencing input was PBMCs. The CDR3 DNA reads TGTGCCAGCTCACCACAGGGGCAGGGGGCGAGTCAGCCCCAGCATTTT. The encoded protein is CASSPQGQGASQPQHF.